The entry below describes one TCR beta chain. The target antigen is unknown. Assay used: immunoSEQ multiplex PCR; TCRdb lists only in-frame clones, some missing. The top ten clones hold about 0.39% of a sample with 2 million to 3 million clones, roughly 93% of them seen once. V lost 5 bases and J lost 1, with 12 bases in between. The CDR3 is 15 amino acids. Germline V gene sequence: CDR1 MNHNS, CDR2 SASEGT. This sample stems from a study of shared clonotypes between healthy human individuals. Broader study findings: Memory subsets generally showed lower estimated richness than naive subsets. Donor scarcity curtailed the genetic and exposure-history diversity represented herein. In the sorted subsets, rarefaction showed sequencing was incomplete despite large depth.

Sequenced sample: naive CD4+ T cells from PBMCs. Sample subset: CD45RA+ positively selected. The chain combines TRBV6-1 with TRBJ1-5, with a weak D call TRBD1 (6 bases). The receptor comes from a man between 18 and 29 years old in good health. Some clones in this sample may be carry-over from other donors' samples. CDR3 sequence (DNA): TGTGCCAGCAGTTCAAACAGGGTAAGCAATCAGCCCCAGCATTTT. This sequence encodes CASSSNRVSNQPQHF.